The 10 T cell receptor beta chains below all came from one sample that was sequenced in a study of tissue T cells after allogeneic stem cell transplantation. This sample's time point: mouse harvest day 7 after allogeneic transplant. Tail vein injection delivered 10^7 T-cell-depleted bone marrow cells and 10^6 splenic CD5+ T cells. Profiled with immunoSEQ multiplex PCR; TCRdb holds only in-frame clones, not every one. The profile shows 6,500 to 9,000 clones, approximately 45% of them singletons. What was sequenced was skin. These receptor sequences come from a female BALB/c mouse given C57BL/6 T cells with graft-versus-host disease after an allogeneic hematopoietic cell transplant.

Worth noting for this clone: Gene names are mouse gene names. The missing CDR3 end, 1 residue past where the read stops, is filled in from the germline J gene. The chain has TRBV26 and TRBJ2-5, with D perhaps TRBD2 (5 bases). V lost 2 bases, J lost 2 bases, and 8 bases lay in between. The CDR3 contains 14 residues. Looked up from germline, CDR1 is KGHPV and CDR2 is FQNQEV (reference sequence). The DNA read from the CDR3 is TGTGCCAGCAGTCTGCACTGGCTCCAAGACACCCAGTAC. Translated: CASSLHWLQDTQY. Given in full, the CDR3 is CASSLHWLQDTQYF.

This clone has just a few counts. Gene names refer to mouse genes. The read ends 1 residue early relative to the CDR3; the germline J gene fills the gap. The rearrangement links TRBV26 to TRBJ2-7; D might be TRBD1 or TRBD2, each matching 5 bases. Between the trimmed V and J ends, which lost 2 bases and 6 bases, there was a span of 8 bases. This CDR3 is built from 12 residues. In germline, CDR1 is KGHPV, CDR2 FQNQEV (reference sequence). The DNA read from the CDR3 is TGTGCCAGCAGTCTGAGGGGCGGTGAACAGTAC. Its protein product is CASSLRGGEQY. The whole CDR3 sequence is CASSLRGGEQYF. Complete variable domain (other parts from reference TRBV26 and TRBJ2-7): NSKVIQTPRYLVKGQGQKAKMRCIPEKGHPVVFWYQQNKNNEFKFLINFQNQEVLQQIDMTEKRFSAECPSNSPCSLEIQSSEAGDSALYLCASSLRGGEQYFGPGTRLTVL.

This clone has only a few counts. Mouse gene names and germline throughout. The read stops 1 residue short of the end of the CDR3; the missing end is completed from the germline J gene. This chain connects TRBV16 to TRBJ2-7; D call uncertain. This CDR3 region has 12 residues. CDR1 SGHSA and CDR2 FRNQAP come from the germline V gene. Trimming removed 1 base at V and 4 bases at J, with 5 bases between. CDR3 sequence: CASSLGVYEQYF. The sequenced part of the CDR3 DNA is TGTGCAAGCAGCTTAGGCGTTTATGAACAGTAC.

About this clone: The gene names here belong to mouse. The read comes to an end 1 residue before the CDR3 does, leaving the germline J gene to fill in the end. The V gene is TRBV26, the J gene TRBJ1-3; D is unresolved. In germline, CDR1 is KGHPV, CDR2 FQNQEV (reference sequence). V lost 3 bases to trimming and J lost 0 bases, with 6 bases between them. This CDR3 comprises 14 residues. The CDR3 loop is CASSLTDSGNTLYF. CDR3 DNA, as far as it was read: TGTGCCAGCAGTCTCACAGATTCTGGAAATACGCTCTAT.

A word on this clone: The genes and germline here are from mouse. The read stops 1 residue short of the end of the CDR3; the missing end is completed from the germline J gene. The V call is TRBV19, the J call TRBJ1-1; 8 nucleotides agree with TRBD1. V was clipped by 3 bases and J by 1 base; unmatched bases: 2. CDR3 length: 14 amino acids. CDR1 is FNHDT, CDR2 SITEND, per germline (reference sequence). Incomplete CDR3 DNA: TGTGCCAGCAGTAACACAGGGGGAAACACAGAAGTCTTC. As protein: CASSNTGGNTEVF. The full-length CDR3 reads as CASSNTGGNTEVFF.

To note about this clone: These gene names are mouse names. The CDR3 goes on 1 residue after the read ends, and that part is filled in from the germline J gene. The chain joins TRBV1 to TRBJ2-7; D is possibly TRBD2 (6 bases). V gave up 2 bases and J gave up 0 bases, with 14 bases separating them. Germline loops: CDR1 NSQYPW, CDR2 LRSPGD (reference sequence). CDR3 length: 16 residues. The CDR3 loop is CTCSAKSGESSYEQYF. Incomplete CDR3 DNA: TGCACCTGCAGTGCAAAGTCTGGGGAGAGCTCCTATGAACAGTAC.

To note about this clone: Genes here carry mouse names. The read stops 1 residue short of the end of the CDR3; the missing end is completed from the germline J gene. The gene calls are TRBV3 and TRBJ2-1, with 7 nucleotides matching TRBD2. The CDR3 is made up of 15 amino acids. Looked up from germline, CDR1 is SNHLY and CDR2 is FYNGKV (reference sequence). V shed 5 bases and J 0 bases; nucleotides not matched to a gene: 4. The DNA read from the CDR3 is TGTGCCAGCAGCCCCTGGGGGTTTAACTATGCTGAGCAGTTC. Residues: CASSPWGFNYAEQF. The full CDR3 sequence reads CASSPWGFNYAEQFF.

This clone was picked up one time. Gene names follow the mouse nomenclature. The sequenced CDR3 bases are TGTGCCAGCAGCTGGGGACTGGGGGGTGAACAGTAC. As protein: CASSWGLGGEQY. The CDR3 in full is CASSWGLGGEQYF. The rearrangement links TRBV3 to TRBJ2-7; 12 bases are shared with TRBD2. With the read ending 1 residue before the CDR3 end, the germline J gene is used to fill in that end. Germline assignment: CDR1 SNHLY and CDR2 FYNGKV (reference sequence). J gave up 6 bases and V 4 bases, and 1 base lay outside the gene matches. CDR3 length: 13 residues.

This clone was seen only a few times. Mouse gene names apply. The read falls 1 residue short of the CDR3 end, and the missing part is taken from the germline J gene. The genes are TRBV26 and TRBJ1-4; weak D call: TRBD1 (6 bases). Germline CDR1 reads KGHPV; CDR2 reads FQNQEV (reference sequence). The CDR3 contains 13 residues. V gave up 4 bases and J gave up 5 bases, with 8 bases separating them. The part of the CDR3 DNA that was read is TGTGCCAGCAGTCCTACAGGGAACGAAAGATTATTT. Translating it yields CASSPTGNERLF. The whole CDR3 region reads CASSPTGNERLFF.

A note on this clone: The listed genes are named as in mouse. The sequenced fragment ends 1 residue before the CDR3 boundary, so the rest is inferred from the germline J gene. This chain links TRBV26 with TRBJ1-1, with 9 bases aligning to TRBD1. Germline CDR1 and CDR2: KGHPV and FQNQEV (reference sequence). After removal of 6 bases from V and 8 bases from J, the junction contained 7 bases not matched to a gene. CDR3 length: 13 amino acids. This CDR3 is CASSLGTGREVFF. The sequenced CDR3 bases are TGTGCCAGCAGCCTGGGGACAGGGAGGGAAGTCTTC.